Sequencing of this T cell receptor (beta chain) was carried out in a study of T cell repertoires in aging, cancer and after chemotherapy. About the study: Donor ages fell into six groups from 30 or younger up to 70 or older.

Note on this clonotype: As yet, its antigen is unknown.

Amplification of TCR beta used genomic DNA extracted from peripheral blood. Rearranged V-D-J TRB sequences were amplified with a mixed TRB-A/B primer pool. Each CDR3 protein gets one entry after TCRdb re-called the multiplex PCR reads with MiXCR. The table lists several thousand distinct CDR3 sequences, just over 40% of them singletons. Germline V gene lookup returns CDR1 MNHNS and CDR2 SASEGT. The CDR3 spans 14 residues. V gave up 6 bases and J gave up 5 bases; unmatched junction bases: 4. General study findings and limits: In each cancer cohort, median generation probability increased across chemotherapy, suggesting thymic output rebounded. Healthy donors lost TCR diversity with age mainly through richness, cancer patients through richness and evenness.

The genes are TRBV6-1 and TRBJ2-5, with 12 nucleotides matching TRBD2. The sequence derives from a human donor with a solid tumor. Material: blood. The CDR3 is CASSLAGGVETQYF. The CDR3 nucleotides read TGTGCCAGCAGCCTAGCGGGGGGGGTGGAGACCCAGTACTTC.